These T cell receptor beta chains were read from a single sample in a study of cytomegalovirus exposure and HLA in healthy donors. The repertoire was sequenced with immunoSEQ multiplex PCR; TCRdb's copy has only in-frame clones and lacks some. The profile shows some 160,000 clones, approximately 79% of them singletons. The sequenced sample was PBMCs. These receptors originate from a woman in her twenties or thirties in good health and CMV-seronegative. The CDR3 runs from the conserved cysteine through the conserved F or W. The D gene is left open where the match is weak. Some rows mark clone size as missing; the rest say once, few, many or name a class of expanded clone.

once | - | TRBJ1-1 | TRBV7-9 | CASSLDRNTEAFF | TGTGCCAGCAGCCTAGACAGGAACACTGAAGCTTTCTTT
- | TRBD1 | TRBJ1-5 | TRBV18 | CASSPGQPNQPQHF | TGTGCCAGCTCACCGGGACAGCCCAATCAGCCCCAGCATTTT
few | - | TRBJ2-1 | TRBV9 | CASSALGRSTNNEQFF | TGTGCCAGCAGCGCCCTAGGGAGATCCACAAACAATGAGCAGTTCTTC
- | TRBD1 | TRBJ1-1 | TRBV4-1 | CASSQRRGRSEAFF | TGCGCCAGCAGCCAACGGAGGGGGCGATCTGAAGCTTTCTTT
- | - | TRBJ1-1 | TRBV9 | CASGQGFLTEAFF | TGTGCCAGCGGGCAGGGGTTTCTAACTGAAGCTTTCTTT
once | - | TRBJ1-2 | TRBV12-5 | CASGLLVNYGYTF | TGTGCTAGTGGTTTGTTAGTTAACTATGGCTACACCTTC
- | - | TRBJ1-1 | TRBV4-1 | CASSPMAGTEAFF | TGCGCCAGCAGCCCCATGGCGGGGACTGAAGCTTTCTTT
once | TRBD1 | TRBJ1-2 | TRBV13 | CASSLEGQGDDGYTF | TGTGCCAGCAGCTTAGAGGGACAGGGTGATGATGGCTACACCTTC
- | - | TRBJ2-1 | TRBV6-6 | CASSDRGGNEQFF | TGTGCCAGCAGTGACAGGGGAGGGAATGAGCAGTTCTTC
- | - | TRBJ2-1 | TRBV7-9 | CASSHPLRTPYNEQFF | TGTGCCAGCAGCCATCCCCTCCGGACTCCATACAATGAGCAGTTCTTC
- | TRBD1 | TRBJ1-2 | TRBV5-1 | CASSSDRGGYGYTF | TGCGCCAGCAGCTCGGACAGGGGCGGATATGGCTACACCTTC
- | TRBD2 | TRBJ2-1 | TRBV5-6 | CASSLWASGGVDGEQFF | TGTGCCAGCAGCTTGTGGGCTAGCGGGGGCGTTGACGGTGAGCAGTTCTTC
- | - | TRBJ1-2 | TRBV5-1 | CASSSAGDNYGYTF | TGCGCCAGCAGCTCGGCAGGGGATAACTATGGCTACACCTTC
- | - | TRBJ2-7 | TRBV6-5 | CASRPGETEQYF | TGTGCCAGCAGGCCAGGTGAGACGGAGCAGTACTTC
- | TRBD2 | TRBJ2-7 | TRBV13 | CASSLGGGALEQYF | TGTGCCAGCAGCTTAGGCGGGGGGGCCCTCGAGCAGTACTTC
- | TRBD1 | TRBJ1-6 | TRBV13 | CASSLVAGQNNSPLHF | TGTGCCAGCAGCTTAGTGGCGGGACAGAATAATTCACCCCTCCACTTT
- | TRBD1 | TRBJ1-2 | TRBV4-3 | CASSQLTGGSYGYTF | TGCGCCAGCAGCCAACTGACAGGGGGTAGCTATGGCTACACCTTC
- | - | TRBJ1-2 | TRBV6-5 | CASSLSDSYGYTF | TGTGCCAGCAGTTTATCGGACAGCTATGGCTACACCTTC
- | TRBD1 | TRBJ2-3 | TRBV18 | CASSGTGSIDTQYF | TGTGCCAGCTCCGGGACAGGGTCAATAGATACGCAGTATTTT
- | TRBD2 | TRBJ2-3 | TRBV7-9 | CASSPAGGPGDTQYF | TGTGCCAGCAGCCCAGCGGGGGGGCCGGGGGATACGCAGTATTTT
- | - | TRBJ2-7 | TRBV28 | CASTTVSYEQYF | TGTGCCAGCACCACAGTCTCCTACGAGCAGTACTTC
once | - | TRBJ2-2 | TRBV19 | CATRTRGNTGELFF | TGTGCCACTCGGACTCGGGGGAACACCGGGGAGCTGTTTTTT
- | - | TRBJ1-4 | TRBV19 | CASSINGITNEKLFF | TGTGCCAGTAGTATAAACGGGATAACGAATGAAAAACTGTTTTTT
- | - | TRBJ1-1 | TRBV6-6 | CASSYGDVRGNTEAFF | TGTGCCAGCAGTTATGGTGATGTTCGGGGGAACACTGAAGCTTTCTTT
- | TRBD2 | TRBJ2-2 | TRBV9 | CASSPPLVAGYVGELFF | TGTGCCAGCAGCCCCCCCCTTGTAGCGGGGTACGTCGGGGAGCTGTTTTTT
- | - | TRBJ1-2 | TRBV4-1 | CASSQDLSGNYGYTF | TGCGCCAGCAGCCAAGATCTGTCCGGTAACTATGGCTACACCTTC
- | TRBD1 | TRBJ1-1 | TRBV2 | CASTRGQGRNTEAFF | TGTGCCAGCACCCGCGGACAGGGACGGAACACTGAAGCTTTCTTT
- | TRBD1 | TRBJ1-5 | TRBV6-5 | CASRGTGGGQPQHF | TGTGCCAGCAGAGGGACAGGGGGCGGTCAGCCCCAGCATTTT
- | TRBD1 | TRBJ2-2 | TRBV6-6 | CASSYHRGNTGELFF | TGTGCCAGCAGTTACCACAGGGGAAACACCGGGGAGCTGTTTTTT
- | TRBD1 | TRBJ2-5 | TRBV6-1 | CASSRGYQETQYF | TGTGCCTCATCCAGGGGGTACCAAGAGACCCAGTACTTC
- | TRBD2 | TRBJ2-1 | TRBV13 | CASSLEGGGTSGSSYNEQFF | TGTGCCAGCAGCTTAGAGGGCGGTGGGACTAGCGGTAGCTCCTACAATGAGCAGTTCTTC